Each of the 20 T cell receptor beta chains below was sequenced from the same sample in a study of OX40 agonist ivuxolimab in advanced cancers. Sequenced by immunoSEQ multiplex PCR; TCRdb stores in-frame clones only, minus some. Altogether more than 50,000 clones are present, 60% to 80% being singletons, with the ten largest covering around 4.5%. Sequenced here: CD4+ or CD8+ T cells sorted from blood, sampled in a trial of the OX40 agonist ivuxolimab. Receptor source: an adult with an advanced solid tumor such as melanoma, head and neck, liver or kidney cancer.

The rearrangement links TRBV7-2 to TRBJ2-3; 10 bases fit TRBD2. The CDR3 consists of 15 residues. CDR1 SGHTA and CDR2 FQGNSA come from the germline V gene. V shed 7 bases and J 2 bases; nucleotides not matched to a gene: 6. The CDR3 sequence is CASTLAGAFTDTQYF. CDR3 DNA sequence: TGTGCCAGCACCCTAGCGGGGGCCTTCACAGATACGCAGTATTTT.

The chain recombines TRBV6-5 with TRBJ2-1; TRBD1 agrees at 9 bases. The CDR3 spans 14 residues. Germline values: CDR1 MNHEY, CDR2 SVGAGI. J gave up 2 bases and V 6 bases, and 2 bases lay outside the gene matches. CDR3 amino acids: CASRDRGTYNEQFF. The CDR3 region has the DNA TGTGCCAGCAGGGACAGGGGCACCTACAATGAGCAGTTCTTC.

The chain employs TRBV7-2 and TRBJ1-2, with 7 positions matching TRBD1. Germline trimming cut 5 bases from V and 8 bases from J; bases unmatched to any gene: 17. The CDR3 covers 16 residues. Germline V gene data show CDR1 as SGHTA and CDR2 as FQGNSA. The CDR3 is CASSPQGGSGGQGYTF. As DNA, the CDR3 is TGTGCCAGCAGCCCGCAGGGGGGCAGCGGGGGCCAGGGCTACACCTTC.

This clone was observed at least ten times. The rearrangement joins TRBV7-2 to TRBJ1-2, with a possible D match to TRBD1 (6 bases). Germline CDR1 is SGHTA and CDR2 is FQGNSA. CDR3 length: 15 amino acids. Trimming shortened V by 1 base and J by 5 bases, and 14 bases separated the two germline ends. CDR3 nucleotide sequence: TGTGCCAGCAGCTTAGGGTGGGGGCGCGTTTATGGCTACACCTTC. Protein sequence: CASSLGWGRVYGYTF.

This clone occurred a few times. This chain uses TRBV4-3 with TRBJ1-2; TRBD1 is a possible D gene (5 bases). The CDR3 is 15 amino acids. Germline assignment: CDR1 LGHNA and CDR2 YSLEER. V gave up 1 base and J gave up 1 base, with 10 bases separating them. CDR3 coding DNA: TGCGCCAGCAGCCAAGTCTCAGGGAATAACTATGGCTACACCTTC. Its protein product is CASSQVSGNNYGYTF.

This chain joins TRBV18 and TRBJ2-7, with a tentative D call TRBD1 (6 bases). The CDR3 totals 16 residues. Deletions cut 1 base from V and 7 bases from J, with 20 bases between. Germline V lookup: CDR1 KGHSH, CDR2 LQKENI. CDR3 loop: CASSPLSRAGDREQYF. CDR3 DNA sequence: TGTGCCAGCTCACCACTCTCCCGAGCAGGGGATAGGGAGCAGTACTTC. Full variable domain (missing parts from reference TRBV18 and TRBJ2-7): NAGVMQNPRHLVRRRGQEARLRCSPMKGHSHVYWYRQLPEEGLKFMVYLQKENIIDESGMPKERFSAEFPKEGPSILRIQQVVRGDSAAYFCASSPLSRAGDREQYFGPGTRLTVT.

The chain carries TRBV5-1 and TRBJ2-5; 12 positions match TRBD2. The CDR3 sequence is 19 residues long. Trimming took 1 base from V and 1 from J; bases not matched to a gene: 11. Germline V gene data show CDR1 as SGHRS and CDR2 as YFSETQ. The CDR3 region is CASSLKPSGRGGAQETQYF. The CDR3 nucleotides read TGCGCCAGCAGCTTGAAACCTAGCGGGAGGGGTGGGGCCCAAGAGACCCAGTACTTC.

CDR3 sequence (DNA): TGTGCCAGCAGCTTAGATCGGGGAGACTTAGAGACCCAGTACTTC. Amino acid sequence: CASSLDRGDLETQYF. The chain is built from TRBV11-2 and TRBJ2-5; weak D call: TRBD2 (5 bases). V shed 0 bases and J shed 4 bases, with 12 bases lying between them. Germline V gene sequence: CDR1 SGHAT, CDR2 FQNNGV. This CDR3 has 15 residues. The variable domain in full, with the rest retrieved from reference TRBV11-2 and TRBJ2-5, is EAGVAQSPRYKIIEKRQSVAFWCNPISGHATLYWYQQILGQGPKLLIQFQNNGVVDDSQLPKDRFSAERLKGVDSTLKIQPAKLEDSAVYLCASSLDRGDLETQYFGPGTRLLVL.

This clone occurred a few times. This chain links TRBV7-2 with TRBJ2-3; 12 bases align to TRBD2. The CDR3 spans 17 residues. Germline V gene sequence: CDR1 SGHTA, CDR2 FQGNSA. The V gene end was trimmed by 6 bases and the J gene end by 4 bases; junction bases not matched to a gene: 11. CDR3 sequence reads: CASRPALAGGRADTQYF. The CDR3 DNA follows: TGTGCCAGCAGGCCCGCGCTAGCGGGGGGGCGGGCAGATACGCAGTATTTT.

The CDR3 is CASSPRIIFWV. As DNA, the CDR3 is TGCGCCAGCAGCCCCCGGATTATTTTTTGGGTC. The gene calls are TRBV4-1 and TRBJ2-7, with D unresolved. CDR1 and CDR2 (germline): MGHRA, YSYEKL. The CDR3 is made up of 11 amino acids.

The CDR3 DNA reads as TGTGCCAGCAGTTCGACAGGGTCCGACCATGAGCAGTTCTTC. It encodes CASSSTGSDHEQFF. The V call is TRBV27, the J call TRBJ2-1, with 7 bases lining up with TRBD1. Germline CDR1 reads MNHEY; CDR2 reads SMNVEV (reference sequence). V gave up 4 bases and J gave up 8 bases; unmatched junction bases: 8. This CDR3 comprises 14 residues.

The CDR3 protein is CASSPRRGRDEKLFF. The CDR3 bases are TGTGCCAGCAGCCCTCGGAGGGGACGGGATGAAAAACTGTTTTTT. The chain has TRBV4-2 and TRBJ1-4; D is possibly TRBD1 (5 bases). V was cut by 4 bases and J by 6 bases, with 15 bases left in between. From germline, CDR1 is LGHNA and CDR2 YNFKEQ. The CDR3 contains 15 residues.

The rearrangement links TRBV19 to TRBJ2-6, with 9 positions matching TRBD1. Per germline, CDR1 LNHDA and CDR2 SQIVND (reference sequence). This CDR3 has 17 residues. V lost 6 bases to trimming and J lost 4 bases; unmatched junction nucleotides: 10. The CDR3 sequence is CASSSKQGARGANVLTF. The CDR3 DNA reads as TGTGCCAGTAGCTCGAAACAGGGGGCGCGCGGGGCCAACGTCCTGACTTTC.

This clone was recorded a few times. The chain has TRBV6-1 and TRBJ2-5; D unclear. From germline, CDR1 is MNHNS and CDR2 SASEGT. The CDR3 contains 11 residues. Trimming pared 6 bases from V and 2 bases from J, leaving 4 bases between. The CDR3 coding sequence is TGTGCCAGCAGGAGACAAGAGACCCAGTACTTC. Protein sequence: CASRRQETQYF.

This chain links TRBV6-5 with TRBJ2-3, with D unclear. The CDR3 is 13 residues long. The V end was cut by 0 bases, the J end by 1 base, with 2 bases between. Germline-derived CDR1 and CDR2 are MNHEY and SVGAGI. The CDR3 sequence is CASSYSGTDTQYF. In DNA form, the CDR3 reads TGTGCCAGCAGTTACTCAGGCACAGATACGCAGTATTTT.

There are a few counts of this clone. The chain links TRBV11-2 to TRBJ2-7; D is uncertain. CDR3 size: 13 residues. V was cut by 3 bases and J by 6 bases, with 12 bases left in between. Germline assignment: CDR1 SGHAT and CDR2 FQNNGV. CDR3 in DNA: TGTGCCAGCAGCTTGAGGCTCGGTGGCGAGCAGTACTTC. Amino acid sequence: CASSLRLGGEQYF.

The CDR3 sequence is CASSQAWPEGSYEQYF. CDR3 sequence (DNA): TGCGCCAGCAGCCAAGCATGGCCCGAGGGGTCCTACGAGCAGTACTTC. The V gene is TRBV4-1, the J gene TRBJ2-5; possibly TRBD1 or TRBD2 for D (5 bases each). The end of the DNA fits TRBJ2-7 better, so the J call may be wrong. CDR3 length: 16 amino acids. The V gene's germline CDR1 is MGHRA and CDR2 YSYEKL.

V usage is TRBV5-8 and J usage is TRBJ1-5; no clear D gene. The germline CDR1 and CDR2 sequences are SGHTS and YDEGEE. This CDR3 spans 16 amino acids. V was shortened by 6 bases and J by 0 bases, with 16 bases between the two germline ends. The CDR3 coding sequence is TGTGCCAGCATCGGAGTTCGTGGGAATAGCAATCAGCCCCAGCATTTT. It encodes CASIGVRGNSNQPQHF.

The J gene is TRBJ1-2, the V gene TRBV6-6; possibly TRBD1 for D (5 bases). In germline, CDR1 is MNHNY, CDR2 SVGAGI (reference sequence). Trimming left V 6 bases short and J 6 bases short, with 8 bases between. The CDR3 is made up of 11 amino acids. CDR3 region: CASSRGDGYTF. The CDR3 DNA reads TGTGCCAGCAGCAGAGGGGATGGCTACACCTTC.

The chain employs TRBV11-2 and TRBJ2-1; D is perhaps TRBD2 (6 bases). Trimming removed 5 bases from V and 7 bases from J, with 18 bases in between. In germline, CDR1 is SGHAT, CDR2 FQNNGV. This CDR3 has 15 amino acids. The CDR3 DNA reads TGTGCCAGCAGCCCCCTGGACTACACCGCGAATGAGCAGTTCTTC. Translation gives CASSPLDYTANEQFF.